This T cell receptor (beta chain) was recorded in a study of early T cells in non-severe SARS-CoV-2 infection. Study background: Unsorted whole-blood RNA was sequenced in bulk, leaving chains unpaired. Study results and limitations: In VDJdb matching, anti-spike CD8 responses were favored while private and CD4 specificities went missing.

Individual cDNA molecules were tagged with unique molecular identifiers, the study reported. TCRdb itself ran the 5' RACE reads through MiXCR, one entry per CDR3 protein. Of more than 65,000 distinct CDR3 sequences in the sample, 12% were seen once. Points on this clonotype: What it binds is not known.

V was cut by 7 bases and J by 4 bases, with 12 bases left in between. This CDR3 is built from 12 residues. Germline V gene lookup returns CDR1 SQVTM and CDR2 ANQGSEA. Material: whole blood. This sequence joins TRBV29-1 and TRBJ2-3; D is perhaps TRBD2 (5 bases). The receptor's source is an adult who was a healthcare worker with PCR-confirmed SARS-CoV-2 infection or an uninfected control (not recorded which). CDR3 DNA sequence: TGCAGCGCCGGTACGGAGGCAGATACGCAGTATTTT. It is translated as CSAGTEADTQYF.